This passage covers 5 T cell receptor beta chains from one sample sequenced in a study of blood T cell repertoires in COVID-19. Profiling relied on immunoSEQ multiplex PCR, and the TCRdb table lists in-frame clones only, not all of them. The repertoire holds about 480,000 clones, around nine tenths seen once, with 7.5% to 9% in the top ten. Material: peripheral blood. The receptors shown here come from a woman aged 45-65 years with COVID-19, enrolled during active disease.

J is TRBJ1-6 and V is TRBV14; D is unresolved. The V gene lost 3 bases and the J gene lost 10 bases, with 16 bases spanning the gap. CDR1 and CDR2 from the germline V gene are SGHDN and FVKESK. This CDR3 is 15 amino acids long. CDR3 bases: TGTGCCAGCAGCCAGTCTGGGCATCGTAAATCACCCCTCCACTTT. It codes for CASSQSGHRKSPLHF.

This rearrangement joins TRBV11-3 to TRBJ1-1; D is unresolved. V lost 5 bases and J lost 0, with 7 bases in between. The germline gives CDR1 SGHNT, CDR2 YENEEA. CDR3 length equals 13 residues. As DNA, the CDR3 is TGTGCCAGCAGCCCCGGTGTGAACACTGAAGCTTTCTTT. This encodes CASSPGVNTEAFF.

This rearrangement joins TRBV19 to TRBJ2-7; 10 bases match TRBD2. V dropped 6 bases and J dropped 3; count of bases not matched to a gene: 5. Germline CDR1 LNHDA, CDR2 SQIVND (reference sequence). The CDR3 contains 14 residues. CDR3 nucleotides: TGTGCCAGTAGCACTAGCGGGACGTACTACGAGCAGTACTTC. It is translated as CASSTSGTYYEQYF.

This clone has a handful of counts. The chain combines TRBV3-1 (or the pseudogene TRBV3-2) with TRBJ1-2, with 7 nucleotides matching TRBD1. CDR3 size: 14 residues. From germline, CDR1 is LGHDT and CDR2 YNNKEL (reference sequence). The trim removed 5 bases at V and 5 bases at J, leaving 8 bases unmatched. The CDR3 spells CASSGLGTAYGYTF. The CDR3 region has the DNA TGTGCCAGCAGCGGACTTGGGACAGCTTATGGCTACACCTTC.

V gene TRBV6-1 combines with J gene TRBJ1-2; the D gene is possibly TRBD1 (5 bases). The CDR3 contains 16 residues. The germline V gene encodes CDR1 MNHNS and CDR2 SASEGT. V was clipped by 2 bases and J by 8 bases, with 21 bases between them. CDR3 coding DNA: TGTGCCAGCAGTGAATTAGGACAAAGTGGAACGCGGGGCTACACCTTC. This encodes CASSELGQSGTRGYTF.